In this sample, the clone carrying this T cell receptor beta chain turned up many times. Antigen: not known. The data belong to a study of Graves' ophthalmopathy and Graves' hyperthyroidism. On the study more broadly: Peripheral blood was collected at initial diagnosis, before any treatment. Points from the study as a whole: Ophthalmopathy progression was predicted by the model at less than 71% sensitivity and about 74% specificity.

This CDR3 is built from 15 residues. Germline-derived CDR1 and CDR2 are SNHLY and FYNNEI. V dropped 4 bases and J dropped 0 bases, with 10 bases sitting between them. TCR beta CDR3 regions were amplified from RNA transcripts. The first-round RT-PCR employed HTBI primers together with the Qiagen OneStep RT-PCR kit. A multiplex PCR was then performed as the second round. MiXCR was run by TCRdb on the multiplex PCR reads, yielding one entry per CDR3 protein. The table shows about 400,000 distinct CDR3 sequences, with around 17% occurring only once. The sequenced sample consisted of peripheral blood. The origin of this receptor is a young woman with Graves' ophthalmopathy. The rearrangement joins TRBV2 to TRBJ1-3; D is ambiguous. CDR3 DNA sequence: TGTGCCAGCAGTGGAGGGATTAGCTCTGGAAACACCATATATTTT. It yields the protein CASSGGISSGNTIYF.